These 31 T cell receptor beta chains originate from one sample sequenced in a study of identical twins (dated by TCRdb to the mid-2010s). To prepare the library, 5' RACE was applied. The data were produced on an Illumina HiSeq 2000. The raw public reads went through TCRdb reprocessing: fastp at Q25, MiXCR clone calling, in-frame beta chains kept. Entries that share a CDR3 protein sequence are merged under the most common genes and DNA. The table for this sample lists roughly 1.6 million distinct CDR3 sequences; less than 40% of them were counted only once. The ten largest clones add up to more than 0.25% of the sample. What was sequenced was cord blood. All receptors come from a newborn girl in good health.

The V gene is TRBV3-1, the J gene TRBJ2-5, with D uncertain. The CDR3 contains 13 residues. CDR1 is LGHDT, CDR2 YNNKEL, per germline (reference sequence). Trimming took 2 bases from V and 5 from J, leaving 9 bases between them. The CDR3 loop is CASSQYSRETQYF. The CDR3 DNA reads as TGTGCCAGCAGCCAATATAGTCGGGAGACCCAGTACTTC.

J is TRBJ2-3 and V is TRBV11-3, with 7 positions matching TRBD2. The CDR3 contains 14 residues. Germline V gene sequence: CDR1 SGHNT, CDR2 YENEEA. V lost 0 bases, J lost 8 bases, and 5 bases stayed unmatched. The CDR3 DNA sequence: TGTGCCAGCAGCTTAGATCTAGCGGCGGCTACGCAGTATTTT. It translates to CASSLDLAAATQYF.

The chain uses TRBV2 and TRBJ2-7; 12 bases align to TRBD2. CDR1 and CDR2 (germline): SNHLY, FYNNEI. This CDR3 contains 15 residues. The V segment lost 4 bases and the J segment 2 bases; nucleotides outside the gene matches: 3. DNA of the CDR3: TGTGCCAGCAGTGTTTCTAGCGGGAGGGCCTACGAGCAGTACTTC. It codes for CASSVSSGRAYEQYF. The whole variable domain, filled in from reference TRBV2 and TRBJ2-7, reads EPEVTQTPSHQVTQMGQEVILRCVPISNHLYFYWYRQILGQKVEFLVSFYNNEISEKSEIFDDQFSVERPDGSNFTLKIRSTKLEDSAMYFCASSVSSGRAYEQYFGPGTRLTVT.

This clonotype came up once. V and J are TRBV20-1 and TRBJ2-1; 10 nucleotides match TRBD2. Germline CDR1 and CDR2: DFQATT and SNEGSKA (reference sequence). The J segment lost 3 bases and the V segment lost 8 bases, leaving 7 bases of the junction unmatched. The CDR3 is 14 residues long. The CDR3 DNA reads as TGCAGTCAGACGCTAGCGGGAGTCTACAATGAGCAGTTCTTC. Its protein is CSQTLAGVYNEQFF.

In its sample, this clonotype was seen a few times. The V gene is TRBV7-6, the J gene TRBJ2-5; TRBD2 agrees at 7 bases. The ends lost 0 bases at V and 2 bases at J; junction bases unmatched: 6. This CDR3 is built from 16 residues. The germline V gene has CDR1 SGHVS and CDR2 FNYEAQ. The CDR3 here is CASSLAGNSGQETQYF. The DNA of the CDR3 is TGTGCCAGCAGCTTAGCGGGAAATAGCGGGCAAGAGACCCAGTACTTC.

The rearrangement uses TRBV12-3 or TRBV12-4 and TRBJ1-2, with D possibly matching TRBD1 (5 bases). V was trimmed by 3 bases and J by 4 bases, leaving 15 bases between them. This CDR3 has 15 residues. CDR3 nucleotide sequence: TGTGCCAGCAGTTTCCCCCAGGGAGGGTTCTATGGCTACACCTTC. This encodes CASSFPQGGFYGYTF.

Ten or more counts support this clonotype. Mismatch with germline at one junction end may stem from a read error. V gene TRBV5-1 combines with J gene TRBJ1-4, with 9 bases matching TRBD1. The length of the CDR3 is 15 residues. Germline V gene data show CDR1 as SGHRS and CDR2 as YFSETQ. The CDR3 loop reads CASSPRQGGNEKLFF. CDR3 in DNA: TGTGCCAGCAGCCCTCGACAGGGGGGCAATGAAAAACTGTTTTTT.

This clonotype was counted a few times. V is TRBV24-1 and J is TRBJ2-1, with D perhaps matching TRBD1 or TRBD2 (6 bases each). Between the trimmed V and J ends, which lost 3 bases and 8 bases, there was a span of 10 bases. Germline loops: CDR1 KGHDR, CDR2 SFDVKD. There are 13 residues in the CDR3. CDR3 residues: CATSDLRGDEQFF. CDR3 DNA: TGTGCCACCAGTGATCTTAGGGGGGATGAGCAGTTCTTC.

The chain joins TRBV27 to TRBJ2-2; TRBD2 might be the D (6 bases). The CDR3 runs 15 residues. Looked up from germline, CDR1 is MNHEY and CDR2 is SMNVEV (reference sequence). The V gene lost 5 bases and the J gene lost 5 bases, with 15 bases spanning the gap. CDR3: CASSPRLVPTGELFF. CDR3 nucleotides: TGTGCCAGCAGTCCCCGACTAGTTCCAACCGGGGAGCTGTTTTTT.

This clonotype turned up a few times. V and J are TRBV10-3 and TRBJ1-6, with TRBD1 matching over 8 bases. Germline lookup yields CDR1 ENHRY and CDR2 SYGVKD. The CDR3 runs 14 residues. V shed 10 bases, J shed 3 bases, and the junction held 5 bases outside the gene matches. In DNA, the CDR3 is TGTGCCAGCGACAGGGGCGGCTATAATTCACCCCTCCACTTT. This encodes CASDRGGYNSPLHF.

This clonotype was seen only a few times. CDR3 coding DNA: TGTGCCAGCAGCCCCCGGCAGGGTAGAAGTTCACCCCTCCACTTT. Its protein product is CASSPRQGRSSPLHF. This chain joins TRBV7-2 and TRBJ1-6; D may be TRBD1 (5 bases). The CDR3 runs to 15 residues. Germline CDR1 and CDR2: SGHTA and FQGNSA. Trimming removed 5 bases at V and 9 bases at J, with 17 bases between.

On this clonotype itself: The junction differs from germline at one of its ends, possibly a read error. V and J are TRBV10-3 and TRBJ1-6, with D possibly being TRBD1 (5 bases). Germline-derived CDR1 and CDR2 are ENHRY and SYGVKD. The CDR3 runs to 14 residues. The CDR3, as DNA: TGTGCCATCACCCAGACAGTTTCTAATTCACCCCCCCACTTT. Translating it yields CAITQTVSNSPPHF.

This clonotype occurred a few times. V usage is TRBV9 and J usage is TRBJ2-7, with D unresolved. The germline V and J ends were trimmed by 3 bases and 0 bases, with 7 bases remaining between them. The CDR3 spans 13 residues. CDR1 is SGDLS and CDR2 is YYNGEE in the germline V gene. This chain's CDR3 is CASSAEASYEQYF. The CDR3 DNA sequence: TGTGCCAGCAGCGCTGAGGCCTCCTACGAGCAGTACTTC.

The chain employs TRBV3-1 and TRBJ2-1; 9 positions agree with TRBD2. The J call is in doubt because the DNA end fits TRBJ2-7 better. Germline V gene data show CDR1 as LGHDT and CDR2 as YNNKEL (reference sequence). The CDR3 is 16 amino acids. CDR3 nucleotides: TGTGCCAGCAGCCTTAGCGGGAGAGGGGCCTACAATGAGCAGTACTTC. This encodes CASSLSGRGAYNEQYF.

This chain joins TRBV19 and TRBJ2-3; a weak D match, TRBD2 (6 bases). There are 14 residues in the CDR3. The ends were cut back, 9 bases at V and 4 bases at J, with 17 bases in the middle. In germline, CDR1 is LNHDA, CDR2 SQIVND (reference sequence). CDR3 protein: CASSTGRDSDTQYF. As DNA, the CDR3 is TGTGCCAGCTCTACCGGGAGAGATTCAGATACGCAGTATTTT.

The chain couples TRBV6-1 to TRBJ2-1, with a possible D match to TRBD1 (6 bases). This CDR3 spans 16 amino acids. The germline V gene has CDR1 MNHNS and CDR2 SASEGT. The V and J ends lost 4 bases and 0 bases respectively, with 13 bases between them. The chain's CDR3 is CASSVRDIFSYNEQFF. In DNA form, the CDR3 reads TGTGCCAGCAGTGTCAGGGACATCTTCTCCTACAATGAGCAGTTCTTC.

The chain uses TRBV20-1 and TRBJ2-5; 9 bases match TRBD2. Germline assignment: CDR1 DFQATT and CDR2 SNEGSKA (reference sequence). Trimming at V came to 5 bases and at J to 5 bases, leaving 9 bases not matched to a gene. This CDR3 contains 14 residues. This chain's CDR3 is CSARLGLAAETQYF. As DNA, the CDR3 is TGCAGTGCTCGACTGGGACTAGCAGCCGAGACCCAGTACTTC.

The chain uses TRBV10-3 and TRBJ2-7, with 12 bases matching TRBD2. The V gene's germline CDR1 is ENHRY and CDR2 SYGVKD. This CDR3 is built from 14 residues. The J segment lost 7 bases and the V segment lost 8 bases, leaving 9 bases of the junction unmatched. CDR3 nucleotides: TGTGCCATCGGACTAGCGGGACCTTACAATGAGCAGTACTTC. This gives the protein CAIGLAGPYNEQYF.

This clonotype appeared many times. The genes are TRBV6-4 and TRBJ1-2; 7 positions match TRBD1. Germline V lookup: CDR1 MRHNA, CDR2 SNTAGT. The CDR3 consists of 12 residues. J gave up 8 bases and V 2 bases, and 2 bases lay outside the gene matches. CDR3 in DNA: TGTGCCAGCAGTGACAGGGGGCGAGGCTACACCTTC. This gives the protein CASSDRGRGYTF.

Note on this clonotype: This may stem from a read error, because a much larger clone lies one nucleotide away. The chain links TRBV12-3 or TRBV12-4 to TRBJ2-3, with D unresolved. CDR3 length: 15 amino acids. The V end was cut by 6 bases, the J end by 3 bases, with 16 bases between. The CDR3 nucleotides read TGTGCCAGCAGCCCAATGACCCAGAGAACAGATACGCAGTATTTT. Its protein is CASSPMTQRTDTQYF.

The genes are TRBV20-1 and TRBJ1-1; the match to TRBD1 covers 8 bases. This CDR3 is 14 amino acids long. Unmatched junction bases numbered 4, after V lost 3 bases and J lost 1 base. Per the germline V gene, CDR1 is DFQATT and CDR2 is SNEGSKA (reference sequence). CDR3 bases: TGCAGTGCTAGTCCCCAGGGGGCGAACACTGAAGCTTTCTTT. Encoded protein: CSASPQGANTEAFF.

This clonotype was found a few times. The chain combines TRBV12-3 or TRBV12-4 with TRBJ1-5; no clear D. This CDR3 contains 12 residues. Between the trimmed V and J ends, which lost 1 base and 6 bases, there was a span of 4 bases. The CDR3 DNA follows: TGTGCCAGCAGTTTAGGGTTTCAGCCCCAGCATTTT. Residues: CASSLGFQPQHF.

This clonotype was seen a handful of times. The J gene is TRBJ2-1, the V gene TRBV27; D possibly corresponds to TRBD2 (6 bases). The CDR3 is 14 residues long. V was shortened by 8 bases and J by 4 bases, with 15 bases between the two germline ends. CDR1 and CDR2 from the germline V gene are MNHEY and SMNVEV (reference sequence). Here the CDR3 reads CASPMGGEYNEQFF. The CDR3 region has the DNA TGTGCCAGCCCTATGGGGGGAGAGTACAATGAGCAGTTCTTC.

This clonotype occurred a few times. The J gene is TRBJ1-2, the V gene TRBV2; TRBD1 matches at 9 bases. Germline CDR1 is SNHLY and CDR2 is FYNNEI. The CDR3 contains 16 residues. After removal of 7 bases from V and 8 bases from J, the junction contained 17 bases not matched to a gene. CDR3 bases: TGTGCCAGCACCTGGTACTCCGAAGGACAGGGGAGAGGCTACACCTTC. This encodes CASTWYSEGQGRGYTF.

This chain uses TRBV5-1 with TRBJ2-7, with 7 bases matching TRBD2. Per germline, CDR1 SGHRS and CDR2 YFSETQ. The CDR3 runs 16 residues. Losses at the gene ends were 2 bases for V and 0 bases for J; bases not matched to a gene: 8. Here the CDR3 DNA reads TGCGCCAGCAGCTTTGAGGCACTAGCGAACTCCTACGAGCAGTACTTC. Protein product: CASSFEALANSYEQYF.

The chain couples TRBV5-1 to TRBJ2-1; tentative D call: TRBD2 (5 bases). The DNA end favors TRBJ2-7, so the J call may be wrong. The CDR3 loop spans 16 amino acids. The V gene's germline CDR1 is SGHRS and CDR2 YFSETQ. Here the CDR3 DNA reads TGCGCCAGCAGCTTGAAAGGGTCGGGATCCTACAATGAGCAGTACTTC. It translates to CASSLKGSGSYNEQYF.

The gene calls are TRBV9 and TRBJ2-5, with TRBD2 matching 8 bases. The J call may be in error: the DNA end matches TRBJ2-7 better. The CDR3 extends over 16 amino acids. CDR1 is SGDLS, CDR2 YYNGEE, per germline. The CDR3 reads CASSVASTSAIYEQYF. CDR3 DNA sequence: TGTGCCAGCAGCGTAGCTTCGACTAGCGCGATCTACGAGCAGTACTTC.

CDR3 nucleotide sequence: TGCAGCGTGCGGACAGGGCAGGGCTATGGCTACACCTTC. Protein sequence: CSVRTGQGYGYTF. The gene calls are TRBV29-1 and TRBJ1-2, with 8 positions matching TRBD1. The trim removed 6 bases at V and 4 bases at J, leaving 7 bases unmatched. Germline CDR1 and CDR2: SQVTM and ANQGSEA. The CDR3 is 13 amino acids.

V usage is TRBV19 and J usage is TRBJ2-1, with D perhaps TRBD2 (6 bases). Trimming stripped 7 bases from V and 9 bases from J, with 10 bases between. The CDR3 is 11 residues long. Germline V CDR1 and CDR2: LNHDA, SQIVND (reference sequence). This CDR3 reads CASTGRGEQFF. The CDR3 DNA follows: TGTGCCAGTACGGGGCGGGGTGAGCAGTTCTTC.

The chain couples TRBV29-1 to TRBJ2-3; D perhaps matches TRBD1 (5 bases). The CDR3 spans 13 residues. The ends were cut back, 5 bases at V and 6 bases at J, with 15 bases in the middle. Germline values: CDR1 SQVTM, CDR2 ANQGSEA. The CDR3 DNA follows: TGCAGCGTTCTGAATACTCCAGGGGATACGCAGTATTTT. Protein: CSVLNTPGDTQYF.

This clonotype has just one count. The junction differs from germline at one of its ends, possibly a read error. The rearrangement uses TRBV2 and TRBJ1-3, with D tentatively TRBD1 (5 bases). Germline V gene sequence: CDR1 SNHLY, CDR2 FYNNEI. The CDR3 length is 15 residues. CDR3 bases: TGTGCCGGCAGCGCTATTGTGGGGGTTGGAAACACCATATATTTT. Encoded protein: CAGSAIVGVGNTIYF.